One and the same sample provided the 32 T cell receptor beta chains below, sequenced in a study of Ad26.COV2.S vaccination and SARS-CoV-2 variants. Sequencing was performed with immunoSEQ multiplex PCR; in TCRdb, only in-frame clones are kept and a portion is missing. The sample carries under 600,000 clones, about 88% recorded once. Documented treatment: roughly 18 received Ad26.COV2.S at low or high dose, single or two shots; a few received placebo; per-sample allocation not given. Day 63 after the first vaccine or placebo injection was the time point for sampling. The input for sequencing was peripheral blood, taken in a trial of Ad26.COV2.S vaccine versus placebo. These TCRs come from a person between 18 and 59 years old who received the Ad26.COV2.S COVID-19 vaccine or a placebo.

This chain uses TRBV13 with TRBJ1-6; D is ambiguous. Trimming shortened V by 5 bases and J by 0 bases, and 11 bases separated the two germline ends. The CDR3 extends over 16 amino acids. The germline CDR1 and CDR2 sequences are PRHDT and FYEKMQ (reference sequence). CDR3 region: CASSPVGSSYNSPLHF. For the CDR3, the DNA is TGTGCCAGCAGCCCCGTCGGGAGCTCCTATAATTCACCCCTCCACTTT.

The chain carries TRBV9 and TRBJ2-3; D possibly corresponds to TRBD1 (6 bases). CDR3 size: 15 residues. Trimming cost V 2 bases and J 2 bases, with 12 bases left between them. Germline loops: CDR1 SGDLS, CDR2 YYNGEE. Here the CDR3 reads CASSVQWGLTDTQYF. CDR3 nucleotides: TGTGCCAGCAGCGTTCAGTGGGGGCTCACAGATACGCAGTATTTT.

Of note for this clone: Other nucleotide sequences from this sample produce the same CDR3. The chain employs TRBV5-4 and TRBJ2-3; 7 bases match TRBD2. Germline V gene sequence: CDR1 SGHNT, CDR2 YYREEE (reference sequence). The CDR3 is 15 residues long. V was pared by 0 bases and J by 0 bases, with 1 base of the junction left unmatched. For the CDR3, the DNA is TGTGCCAGCAGCTTGGGGGGGGGAAGCACAGATACGCAGTATTTT. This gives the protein CASSLGGGSTDTQYF.

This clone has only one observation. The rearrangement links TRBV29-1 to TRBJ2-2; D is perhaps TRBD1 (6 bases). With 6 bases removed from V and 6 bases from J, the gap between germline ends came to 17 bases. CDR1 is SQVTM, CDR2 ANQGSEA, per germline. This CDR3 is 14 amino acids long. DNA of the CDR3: TGCAGCGTCCGGATCTTGGGGGCGGCCGGGGAGCTGTTTTTT. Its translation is CSVRILGAAGELFF.

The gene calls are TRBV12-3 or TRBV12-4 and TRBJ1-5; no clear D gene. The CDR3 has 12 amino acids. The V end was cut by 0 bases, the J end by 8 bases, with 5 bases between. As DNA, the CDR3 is TGTGCCAGCAGTTTAGCGCGGGAGCCCCAGCATTTT. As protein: CASSLAREPQHF.

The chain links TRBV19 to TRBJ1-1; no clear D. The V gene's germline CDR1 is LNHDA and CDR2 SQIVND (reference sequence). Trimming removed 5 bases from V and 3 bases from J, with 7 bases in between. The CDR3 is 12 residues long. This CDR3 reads CASSAWDTEAFF. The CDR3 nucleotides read TGTGCCAGTAGTGCTTGGGACACTGAAGCTTTCTTT.

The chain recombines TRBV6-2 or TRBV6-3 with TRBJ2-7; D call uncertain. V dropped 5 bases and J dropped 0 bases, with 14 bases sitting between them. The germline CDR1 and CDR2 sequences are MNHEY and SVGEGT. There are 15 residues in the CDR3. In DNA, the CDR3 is TGTGCCAGCAGTACTCACTCATCTGGCTCCTACGAGCAGTACTTC. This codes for CASSTHSSGSYEQYF.

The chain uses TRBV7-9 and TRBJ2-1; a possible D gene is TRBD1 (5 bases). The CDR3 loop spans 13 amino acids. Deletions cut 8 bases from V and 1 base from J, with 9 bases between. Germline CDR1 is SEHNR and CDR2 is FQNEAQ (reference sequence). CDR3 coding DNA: TGTGCCAGCTATAGGGGTTCCTACAATGAGCAGTTCTTC. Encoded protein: CASYRGSYNEQFF.

Here the CDR3 DNA reads TGTGCCAGCAGTTATTCATTTCGGGACTCTGGAAACACCATATATTTT. Translation: CASSYSFRDSGNTIYF. V gene TRBV6-5 combines with J gene TRBJ1-3; the D is unclear. This CDR3 comprises 16 residues. V shed 3 bases and J shed 0 bases, with 12 bases lying between them. Germline CDR1 is MNHEY and CDR2 is SVGAGI.

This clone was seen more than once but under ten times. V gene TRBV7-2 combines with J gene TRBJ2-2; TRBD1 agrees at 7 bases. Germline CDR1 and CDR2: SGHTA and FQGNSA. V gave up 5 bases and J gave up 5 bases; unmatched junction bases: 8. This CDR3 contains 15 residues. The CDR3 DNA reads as TGTGCCAGCAGCACATCCAGGGGGTTAACCGGGGAGCTGTTTTTT. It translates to CASSTSRGLTGELFF.

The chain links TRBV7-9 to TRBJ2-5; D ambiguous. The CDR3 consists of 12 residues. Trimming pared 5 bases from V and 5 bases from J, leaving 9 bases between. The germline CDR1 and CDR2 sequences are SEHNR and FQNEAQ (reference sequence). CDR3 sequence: CASSVARETQYF. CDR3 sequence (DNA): TGTGCCAGCAGCGTTGCAAGGGAGACCCAGTACTTC.

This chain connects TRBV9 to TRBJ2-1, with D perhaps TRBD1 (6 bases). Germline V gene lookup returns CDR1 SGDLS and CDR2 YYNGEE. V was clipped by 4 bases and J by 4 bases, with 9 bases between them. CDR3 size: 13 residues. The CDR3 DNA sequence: TGTGCCAGCAGCTCGGGACATTACAATGAGCAGTTCTTC. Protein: CASSSGHYNEQFF.

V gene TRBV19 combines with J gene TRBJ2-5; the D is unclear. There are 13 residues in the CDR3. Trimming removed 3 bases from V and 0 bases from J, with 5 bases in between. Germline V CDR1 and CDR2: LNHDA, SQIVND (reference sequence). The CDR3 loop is CASSMDHQETQYF. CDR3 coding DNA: TGTGCCAGTAGTATGGACCACCAAGAGACCCAGTACTTC.

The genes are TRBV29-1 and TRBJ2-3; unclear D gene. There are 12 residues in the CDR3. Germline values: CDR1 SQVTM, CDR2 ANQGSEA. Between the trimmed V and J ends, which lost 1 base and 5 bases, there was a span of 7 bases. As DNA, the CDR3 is TGCAGCGTTGAAGGGATCGGAGATACGCAGTATTTT. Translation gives CSVEGIGDTQYF.

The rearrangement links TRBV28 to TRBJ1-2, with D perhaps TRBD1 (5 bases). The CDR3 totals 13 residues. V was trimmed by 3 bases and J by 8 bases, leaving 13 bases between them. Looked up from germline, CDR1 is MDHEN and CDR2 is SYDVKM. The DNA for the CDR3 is TGTGCCAGCAGTTTTCTTCGGGGGAGGGGCTACACCTTC. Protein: CASSFLRGRGYTF.

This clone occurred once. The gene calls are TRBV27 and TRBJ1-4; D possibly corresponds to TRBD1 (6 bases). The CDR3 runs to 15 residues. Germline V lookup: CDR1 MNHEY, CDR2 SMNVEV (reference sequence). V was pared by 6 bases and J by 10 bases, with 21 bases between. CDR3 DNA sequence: TGTGCCAGCAGACCGCACAGGGAGCCGCCGGTAAAACTGTTTTTT. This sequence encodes CASRPHREPPVKLFF.

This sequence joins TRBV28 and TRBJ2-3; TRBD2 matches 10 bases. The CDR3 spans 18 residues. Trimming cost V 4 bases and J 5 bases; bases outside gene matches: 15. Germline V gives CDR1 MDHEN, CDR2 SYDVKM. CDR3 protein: CASSSPGFLAGVRDTQYF. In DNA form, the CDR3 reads TGTGCCAGCAGTTCTCCGGGTTTCCTAGCGGGAGTTCGAGATACGCAGTATTTT. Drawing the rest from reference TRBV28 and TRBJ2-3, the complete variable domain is DVKVTQSSRYLVKRTGEKVFLECVQDMDHENMFWYRQDPGLGLRLIYFSYDVKMKEKGDIPEGYSVSREKKERFSLILESASTNQTSMYLCASSSPGFLAGVRDTQYFGPGTRLTVL.

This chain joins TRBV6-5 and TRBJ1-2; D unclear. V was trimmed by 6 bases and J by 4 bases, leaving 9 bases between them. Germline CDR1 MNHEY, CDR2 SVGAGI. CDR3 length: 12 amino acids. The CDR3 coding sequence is TGTGCCAGCAGCAAGGACGCCTATGGCTACACCTTC. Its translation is CASSKDAYGYTF.

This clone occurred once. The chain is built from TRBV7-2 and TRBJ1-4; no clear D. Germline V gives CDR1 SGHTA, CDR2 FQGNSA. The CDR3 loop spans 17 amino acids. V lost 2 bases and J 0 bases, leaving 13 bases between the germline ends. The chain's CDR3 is CASSLRVSSATNEKLFF. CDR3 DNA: TGTGCCAGCAGCTTAAGAGTTTCGAGTGCAACTAATGAAAAACTGTTTTTT.

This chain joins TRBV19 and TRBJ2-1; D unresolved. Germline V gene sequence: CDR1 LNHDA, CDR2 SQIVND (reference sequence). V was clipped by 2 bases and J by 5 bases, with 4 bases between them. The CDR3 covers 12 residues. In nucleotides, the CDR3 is TGTGCCAGTAGTATAACGCACAATGAGCAGTTCTTC. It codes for CASSITHNEQFF.

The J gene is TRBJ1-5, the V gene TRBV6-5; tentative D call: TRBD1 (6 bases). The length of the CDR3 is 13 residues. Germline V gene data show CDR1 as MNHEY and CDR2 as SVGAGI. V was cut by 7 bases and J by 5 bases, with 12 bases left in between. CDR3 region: CASKQGPHQPQHF. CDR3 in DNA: TGTGCCAGCAAACAGGGTCCTCATCAGCCCCAGCATTTT.

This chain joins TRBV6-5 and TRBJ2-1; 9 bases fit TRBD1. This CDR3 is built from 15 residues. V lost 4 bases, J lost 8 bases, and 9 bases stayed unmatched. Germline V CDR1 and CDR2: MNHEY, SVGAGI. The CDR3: CASSSPGTGLDEQFF. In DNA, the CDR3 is TGTGCCAGCAGTTCCCCTGGGACAGGGCTGGATGAGCAGTTCTTC.

In DNA, the CDR3 is TGTGCCAGCAGCCCCATAACCAGCGGGGACAGGGCGAACACTGAAGCTTTCTTT. Its translation: CASSPITSGDRANTEAFF. This chain links TRBV9 with TRBJ1-1; 9 bases line up with TRBD1. The CDR3 covers 18 residues. Germline lookup yields CDR1 SGDLS and CDR2 YYNGEE. Trimming removed 4 bases from V and 1 base from J; junction bases left unmatched: 14. The full variable domain, completed using reference TRBV9 and TRBJ1-1, is DSGVTQTPKHLITATGQRVTLRCSPRSGDLSVYWYQQSLDQGLQFLIQYYNGEERAKGNILERFSAQQFPDLHSELNLSSLELGDSALYFCASSPITSGDRANTEAFFGQGTRLTVV.

CDR3 region: CASSSPGWNYGYTF. CDR3 in DNA: TGTGCCAGCAGCTCCCCCGGGTGGAACTATGGCTACACCTTC. This chain joins TRBV11-2 and TRBJ1-2; D ambiguous. There are 14 residues in the CDR3. Trimming took off 4 bases at V and 2 bases at J, with 11 bases between the two ends. Germline lookup yields CDR1 SGHAT and CDR2 FQNNGV.

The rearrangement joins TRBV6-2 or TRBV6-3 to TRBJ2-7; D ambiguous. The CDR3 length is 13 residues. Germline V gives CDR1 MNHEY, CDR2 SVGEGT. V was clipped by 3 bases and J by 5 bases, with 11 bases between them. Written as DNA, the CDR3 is TGTGCCAGCAGTTATCGGAGACCAAACGAGCAGTACTTC. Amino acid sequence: CASSYRRPNEQYF.

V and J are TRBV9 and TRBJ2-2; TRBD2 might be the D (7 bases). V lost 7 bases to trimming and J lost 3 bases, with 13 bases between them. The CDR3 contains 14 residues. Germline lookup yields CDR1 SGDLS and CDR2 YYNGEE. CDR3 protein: CASSGGGDTGELFF. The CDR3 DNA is TGTGCCAGCTCCGGAGGGGGGGACACCGGGGAGCTGTTTTTT.

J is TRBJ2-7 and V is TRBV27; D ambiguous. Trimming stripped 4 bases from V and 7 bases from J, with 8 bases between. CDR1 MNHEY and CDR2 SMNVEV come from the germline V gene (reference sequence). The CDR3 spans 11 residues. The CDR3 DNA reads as TGTGCCAGCAGTTCCGGGTCAGAGCAGTACTTC. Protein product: CASSSGSEQYF.

DNA for the CDR3: TGTGCCAGCAGGAGGACAGGGGGCAATTCACCCCTCCACTTT. This gives the protein CASRRTGGNSPLHF. The chain links TRBV6-5 to TRBJ1-6, with 11 bases that match TRBD1. This CDR3 comprises 14 residues. V lost 6 bases and J lost 7; bases outside the gene matches: 2. CDR1 and CDR2 (germline): MNHEY, SVGAGI.

As DNA, the CDR3 is TGCGCCAGCAGCCGGACAGTTCTCAATCAGCCCCAGCATTTT. As protein: CASSRTVLNQPQHF. The V call is TRBV4-3, the J call TRBJ1-5, with D tentatively TRBD1 (6 bases). CDR1 is LGHNA, CDR2 YSLEER, per germline. The CDR3 totals 14 residues. Trimming left V 4 bases short and J 3 bases short, with 10 bases between.

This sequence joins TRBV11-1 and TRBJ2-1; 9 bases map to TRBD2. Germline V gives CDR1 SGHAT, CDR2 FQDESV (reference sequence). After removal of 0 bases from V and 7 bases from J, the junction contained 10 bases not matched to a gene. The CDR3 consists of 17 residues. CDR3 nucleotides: TGTGCCAGCAGCTTAGCGAGGATAGCGGGAGCGGGTAATGAGCAGTTCTTC. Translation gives CASSLARIAGAGNEQFF.

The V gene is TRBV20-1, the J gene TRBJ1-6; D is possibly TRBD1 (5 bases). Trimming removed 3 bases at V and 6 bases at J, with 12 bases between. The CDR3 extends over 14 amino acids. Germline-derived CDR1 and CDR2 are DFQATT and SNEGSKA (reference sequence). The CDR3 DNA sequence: TGCAGTGCTAGTATGTTGGGGGGTAATTCACCCCTCCACTTT. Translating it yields CSASMLGGNSPLHF.

DNA of the CDR3: TGTGCCAGCAGCGCGACAGGGGGCGGTGGCTACACCTTC. Amino acid sequence: CASSATGGGGYTF. The chain combines TRBV12-3 or TRBV12-4 with TRBJ1-2; 10 bases map to TRBD1. CDR3 length: 13 residues. The V gene end was trimmed by 6 bases and the J gene end by 7 bases; junction bases not matched to a gene: 5.